The entry below describes one T cell receptor (beta chain). Which antigen it targets is not known. Per-base qualities were not stored, and no clone one base away is much larger. CDR1 is given as SGHTA and CDR2 as FQGTGA, both from the germline V gene. The V and J ends are trimmed by 1 base and 2 bases, leaving 13 bases between them. The CDR3 spans 16 residues, from the cysteine through the phenylalanine. Kept here is only the CDR3 DNA, which spans 48 bases and is read in frame from base 1. The source of the sample is a study of shared clonotypes between healthy human individuals (TCRdb year 2020). For the wider study: Three men and two women, aged 18 to 49 years, made up the cohort. Per donor, three plates each were used for CD4 naive and CD4 memory, two for CD8 naive, and one for CD8 memory. The study deeply sequenced blood TCR repertoires of several healthy adults to estimate repertoire size and the extent of clonotype sharing between individuals. Different laboratories and diverse techniques were used to prepare libraries and sequence TCR repertoires, to increase sequencing depth and limit assay-specific biases. Between about 0.85 and 9.5 billion PBMCs per donor were obtained by leukapheresis.

Using the deep immunoSEQ assay, TCR CDR3 regions were amplified from genomic DNA by multiplex PCR. Genomic DNA extracted from each cell subset was distributed evenly over all wells of several immunoSEQ 96-well plates, and each plate served as one replicate. For sorted subsets, roughly 200 ng of genomic DNA, equivalent to some 33,000 T cell genomes, went into each replicate PCR. The purified libraries were quantified using a Qubit 3.0 fluorometer, sized with a Bioanalyzer 2100, and then quantified again using the KAPA Library Quantification kit. A separate single-read 150-cycle Illumina NextSeq 550 flow cell was used to sequence each immunoSEQ 96-well plate. Per the original workflow: Because the immunoSEQ output held only junctional sequences and lacked quality scores, the filtering could not match the filtering applied to full-length reads. To assign V/J genes and CDR3, sequences were annotated using PyIR, a Python wrapper for IgBLAST v1.9, with IMGT germline references. Reads with weak V/J assignments (E-value above 1e-6), missing CDR3, stop codons, out-of-frame junctions, or ambiguous translated residues were removed. V3J clonotypes were defined by identical inferred V gene, J gene, and CDR3 amino acid sequence. Percentage overlap between repertoires was computed as shared unique clonotypes divided by the size of the smaller repertoire. Three approaches were used to assess repertoire richness: RTK rarefaction, the Chao1 estimator, and Recon v2.1 estimates of unobserved clonotypes. OLGA was used to compute generation probabilities for all TCRbeta clonotypes that the gDNA method yielded from a few donors. This is the immuneACCESS table as TCRdb keeps it, with only in-frame sequences that have V and J called. A part of the clones is gone; compared with another copy, unresolved V genes explain less than half, and the rest is unexplained. V and J calls and clone size follow that table, whereas D and trimming were derived from the DNA. Within this sample are some 650,000 clones, with around 97% of them counted one time only. Roughly 0.055% of the sample rests with the top ten.

Findings and caveats that apply to the study as a whole: The genetic and exposure-history diversity represented was limited by the small number of donors. Sampling was limited to blood, and TCR repertoires in tissue likely differ from TCR repertoires in blood. Compared with non-shared clonotypes, clonotypes shared by all four sorted-subset donors had higher generation probabilities. Rarefaction of sorted-subset datasets indicated incomplete sequencing despite the large sequencing depth. When several donors were compared, the shared fraction of clonotypes was about 5.2% for naive CD4, roughly 3.4% for naive CD8, about 2.4% for memory CD4, and 0.35% to 0.5% for memory CD8. Based on pairwise subsampling, the degree of clonotype sharing among donors was expected to be affected by sequencing depth. Larger estimated clonotype richness was generally found for naive subsets than for memory subsets.

The donors were healthy, HIV-negative adults who had no recently reported acute infections or vaccinations. Only Caucasian adults living in Nashville, Tennessee, USA were represented among the donors. CD4+ T cells were enriched by magnetic negative selection, after which naive cells were positively selected on CD45RA and the negative fraction was taken as the memory subset. Blood was collected by leukapheresis, and PBMCs were isolated by Ficoll-Histopaque density gradient centrifugation and then cryopreserved in liquid nitrogen vapor phase. Analytical flow cytometry was used to check the purity and quantity of each magnetically sorted T cell population. Genomic DNA was isolated from every sorted fraction and measured by UV absorbance on a Nanodrop 2000c.

The sequence links TRBV7-3 to TRBJ2-3, with the D gene call left open. The sequence was collected from a woman aged 25-40 years in good health. Sequencing used naive CD4+ T cells sorted from blood. The sample's cell subset or site, from its label and the paper: CD45RA+ positively selected. The CDR3 region reads CASSLMGSLNTDTQYF. The DNA sequence is as follows: TGTGCCAGCAGCTTAATGGGCTCCCTAAACACAGATACGCAGTATTTT.